The T cell receptor beta chain described here comes from a study of cytomegalovirus exposure and HLA in healthy donors. Germline CDR1 is LNHDA and CDR2 is SQIVND (reference sequence). V lost 4 bases and J 3 bases, leaving 4 bases between the germline ends. The CDR3 runs to 11 residues. Amplification used 60 Vbeta primers and 13 Jbeta primers. Libraries were prepared by immunoSEQ multiplex PCR; TCRdb keeps only in-frame clonotypes and omits some of them. The table has around 150,000 clones, roughly 79% seen once. The chain employs TRBV19 and TRBJ2-7, with D unclear. This clonotype was sampled from a woman aged 45-60 years in good health and CMV-seronegative. The material sequenced was PBMCs. The CDR3 here is CASSNIYEQYF. DNA for the CDR3: TGTGCCAGTAGTAACATCTACGAGCAGTACTTC. The complete variable domain, with remaining parts taken from reference TRBV19 and TRBJ2-7, reads DGGITQSPKYLFRKEGQNVTLSCEQNLNHDAMYWYRQDPGQGLRLIYYSQIVNDFQKGDIAEGYSVSREKKESFPLTVTSAQKNPTAFYLCASSNIYEQYFGPGTRLTVT.